This T cell receptor beta chain was identified during a study of graft-versus-host responses after intestinal transplantation. Across the whole study: Transplantation in recipients was multivisceral, liver-intestinal, or isolated intestinal. Notes on the study in general: Some patients had graft-donor T cell macrochimerism. In their allografts, the ratios of graft-versus-host to host-versus-graft T cell clones were high. HvG clone declines early post-transplant were associated with peak circulating GvH levels. The authors found GvH clones in recipient marrow, some appearing first in ileum or blood.

Sequencing was performed with immunoSEQ multiplex PCR; in TCRdb, only in-frame clones are kept and a portion is missing. This repertoire shows 99,000 or so clones, around 93% found once; its top ten account for roughly 0.069%. With regard to this clone: Its antigen is unknown.

Germline trimming cut 3 bases from V and 4 bases from J; bases unmatched to any gene: 6. Germline V lookup: CDR1 SGDLS, CDR2 YYNGEE. CDR3 length: 15 amino acids. Sequencing used unstimulated CD8+ T cells sorted from spleen or lymph node cells, obtained before transplant. The clonotype was recovered from a human donor who was the organ donor for an intestinal transplant. J is TRBJ2-1 and V is TRBV9, with 8 bases fitting TRBD2. CDR3 nucleotide sequence: TGTGCCAGCAGCGACCGGGAGGGCGAGTACAATGAGCAGTTCTTC. It yields the protein CASSDREGEYNEQFF.